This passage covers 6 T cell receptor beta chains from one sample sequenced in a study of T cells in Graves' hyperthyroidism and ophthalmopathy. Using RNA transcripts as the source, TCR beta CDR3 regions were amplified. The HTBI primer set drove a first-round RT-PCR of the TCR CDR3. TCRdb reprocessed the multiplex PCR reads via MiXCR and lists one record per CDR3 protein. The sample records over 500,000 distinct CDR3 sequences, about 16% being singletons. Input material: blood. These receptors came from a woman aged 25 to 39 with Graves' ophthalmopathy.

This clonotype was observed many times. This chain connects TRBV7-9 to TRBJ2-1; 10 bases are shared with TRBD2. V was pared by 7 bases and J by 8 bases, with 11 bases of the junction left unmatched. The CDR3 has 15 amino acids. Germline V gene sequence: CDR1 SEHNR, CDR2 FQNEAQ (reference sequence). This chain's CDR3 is CASIPPGLARDEQFF. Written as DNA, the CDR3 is TGTGCCAGCATCCCGCCGGGACTAGCGCGCGATGAGCAGTTCTTC.

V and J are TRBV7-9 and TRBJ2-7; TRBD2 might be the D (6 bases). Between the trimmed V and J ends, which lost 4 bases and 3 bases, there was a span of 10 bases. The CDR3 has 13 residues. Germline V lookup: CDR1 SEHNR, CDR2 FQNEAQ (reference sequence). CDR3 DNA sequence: TGTGCCAGCAGCTCCCGCGGGAACTACGAGCAGTACTTC. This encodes CASSSRGNYEQYF.

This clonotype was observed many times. CDR3 sequence: CASSSGLAGGEQYF. The CDR3 DNA reads TGTGCCAGCAGCTCAGGACTGGCGGGTGGCGAGCAGTACTTC. J is TRBJ2-7 and V is TRBV7-2; tentative D call: TRBD2 (5 bases). The V gene's germline CDR1 is SGHTA and CDR2 FQGNSA. Trimming removed 4 bases at V and 6 bases at J, with 16 bases between. The CDR3 contains 14 residues.

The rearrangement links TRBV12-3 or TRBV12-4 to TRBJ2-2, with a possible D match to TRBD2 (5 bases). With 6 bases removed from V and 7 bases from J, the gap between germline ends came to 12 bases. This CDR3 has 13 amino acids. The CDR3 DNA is TGTGCCAGCAGCCCGACGGACTTCGGGGAGCTGTTTTTT. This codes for CASSPTDFGELFF.

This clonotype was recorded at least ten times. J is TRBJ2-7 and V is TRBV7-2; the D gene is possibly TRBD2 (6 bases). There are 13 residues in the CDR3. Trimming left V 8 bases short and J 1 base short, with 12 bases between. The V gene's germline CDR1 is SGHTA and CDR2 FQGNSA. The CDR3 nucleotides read TGTGCCAGCGCGGCAGGGACTTCCTACGAGCAGTACTTC. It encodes CASAAGTSYEQYF. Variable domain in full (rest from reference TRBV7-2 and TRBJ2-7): GAGVSQSPSNKVTEKGKDVELRCDPISGHTALYWYRQSLGQGLEFLIYFQGNSAPDKSGLPSDRFSAERTGGSVSTLTIQRTQQEDSAVYLCASAAGTSYEQYFGPGTRLTVT.

The CDR3, as DNA: TGTGCCAGCAGCCAGGGACCTTTCAGTAGCGGGAGGTCTTACTACGAGCAGTACTTC. It encodes CASSQGPFSSGRSYYEQYF. The V gene is TRBV14, the J gene TRBJ2-7, with 10 bases aligning to TRBD2. The junction had 17 bases not matched to a gene; V was cut back by 3 bases and J by 3 bases. The CDR3 loop spans 19 amino acids. Germline CDR1 reads SGHDN; CDR2 reads FVKESK.